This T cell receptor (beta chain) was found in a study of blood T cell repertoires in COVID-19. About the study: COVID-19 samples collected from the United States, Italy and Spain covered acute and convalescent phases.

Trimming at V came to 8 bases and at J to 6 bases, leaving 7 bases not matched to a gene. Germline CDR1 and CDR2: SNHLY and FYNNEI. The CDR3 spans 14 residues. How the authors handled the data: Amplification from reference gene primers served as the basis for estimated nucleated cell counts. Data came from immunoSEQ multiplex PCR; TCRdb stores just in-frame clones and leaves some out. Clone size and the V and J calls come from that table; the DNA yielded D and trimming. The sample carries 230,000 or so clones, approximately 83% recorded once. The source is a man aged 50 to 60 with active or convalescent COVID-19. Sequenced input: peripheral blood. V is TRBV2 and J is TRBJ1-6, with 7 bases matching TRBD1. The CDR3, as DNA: TGTGCCAGCGGACAGGAGACAATTAATTCACCCCTCCACTTT. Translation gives CASGQETINSPLHF.